This T cell receptor (beta chain) originates from a study of cytomegalovirus exposure and HLA in healthy donors. As regards this clone: The same CDR3 also results from other DNA sequences found in this sample.

PCR involved 60 Vbeta and 13 Jbeta primers. Sequencing used immunoSEQ multiplex PCR; TCRdb keeps in-frame clones, though not all of them. Among 95,000 to 100,000 clones listed, around three quarters were seen once. V was clipped by 4 bases and J by 1 base; unmatched bases: 0. The CDR3 runs to 14 residues. Germline assignment: CDR1 SQVTM and CDR2 ANQGSEA. The clonotype comes from a man aged 35-49 years in good health and CMV-seronegative. The chain links TRBV29-1 to TRBJ2-5; TRBD2 aligns across 13 bases. The sample was PBMCs. CDR3 nucleotide sequence: TGCAGCGTTGGACTAGCGGGGGGCCAAGAGACCCAGTACTTC. Translation gives CSVGLAGGQETQYF.